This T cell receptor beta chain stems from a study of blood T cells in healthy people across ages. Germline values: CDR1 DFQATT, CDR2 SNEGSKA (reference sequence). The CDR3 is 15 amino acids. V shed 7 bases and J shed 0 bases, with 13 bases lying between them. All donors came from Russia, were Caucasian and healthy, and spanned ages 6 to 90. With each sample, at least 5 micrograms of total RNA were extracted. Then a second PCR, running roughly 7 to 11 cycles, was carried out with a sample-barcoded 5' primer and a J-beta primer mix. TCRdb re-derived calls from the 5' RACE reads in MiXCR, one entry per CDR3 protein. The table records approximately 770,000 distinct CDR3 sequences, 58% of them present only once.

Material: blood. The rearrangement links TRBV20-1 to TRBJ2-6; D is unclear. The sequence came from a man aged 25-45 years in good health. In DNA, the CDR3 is TGCAGTGGGGTGAATTACTTCTCTGGGGCCAACGTCCTGACTTTC. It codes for CSGVNYFSGANVLTF.